The clone carrying this T cell receptor (beta chain) was seen a single time. Its antigen is as yet unknown. The V end was cut by 6 bases, the J end by 6 bases, with 9 bases between. The CDR3 loop spans 12 amino acids. Study-level findings and limits: The larger cohort examined one V-J beta rearrangement, not whole repertoires.

Semi-nested PCR with Nested Universal Primer A followed constant-region reverse priming of full-length variable regions. TCRdb independently ran MiXCR on the 5' RACE reads; one entry per CDR3 protein. The sample holds about 5,200 distinct CDR3 sequences; about three quarters are singletons and the top ten take 3% to 4%. The chain couples TRBV12-3 or TRBV12-4 to TRBJ1-5; weak D call: TRBD1 (6 bases). The TCR originated in a female donor with breast cancer. The sample comprised naive CD4+ T cells sorted from blood. This sample's subset: naive CD4+ T cells, CD4+CD45RA+CD25-. The CDR3 sequence: CASSQGFQPQHF. DNA of the CDR3: TGTGCCAGCAGCCAGGGGTTTCAGCCCCAGCATTTT.